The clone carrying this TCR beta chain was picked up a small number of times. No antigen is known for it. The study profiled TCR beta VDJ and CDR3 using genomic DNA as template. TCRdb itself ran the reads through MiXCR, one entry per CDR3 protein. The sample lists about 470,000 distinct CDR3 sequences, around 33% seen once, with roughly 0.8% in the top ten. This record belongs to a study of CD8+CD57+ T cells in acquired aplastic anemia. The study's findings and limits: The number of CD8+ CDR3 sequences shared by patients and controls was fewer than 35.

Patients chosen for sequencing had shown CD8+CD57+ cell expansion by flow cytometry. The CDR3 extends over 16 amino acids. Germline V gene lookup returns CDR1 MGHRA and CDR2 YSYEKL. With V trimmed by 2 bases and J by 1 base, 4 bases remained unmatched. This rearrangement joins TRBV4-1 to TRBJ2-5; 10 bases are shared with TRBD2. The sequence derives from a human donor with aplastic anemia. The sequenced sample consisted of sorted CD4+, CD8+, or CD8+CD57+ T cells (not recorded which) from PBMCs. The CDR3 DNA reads TGCGCCAGCAGCCAACTAGCGGGGGCCGTCCAAGAGACCCAGTACTTC. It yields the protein CASSQLAGAVQETQYF.